These 30 T cell receptor beta chains came from one sample sequenced in a study of blood T cell repertoires in COVID-19. Produced via immunoSEQ multiplex PCR; TCRdb's table is partial and in-frame only. Among around 310,000 clones listed, almost 90% were seen once. The specimen was peripheral blood. These receptors were obtained from a woman aged 40 to 49 with COVID-19, enrolled during active disease.

This clone came up a few times. V gene TRBV9 combines with J gene TRBJ2-7; D unclear. V lost 0 bases and J 1 base, leaving 11 bases between the germline ends. The CDR3 has 15 amino acids. CDR1 and CDR2 (germline): SGDLS, YYNGEE. The CDR3 region has the DNA TGTGCCAGCAGCGTAGGGGCAGGCCAATCCTACGAGCAGTACTTC. Translated, it gives CASSVGAGQSYEQYF.

This chain connects TRBV2 to TRBJ2-5; the D gene is possibly TRBD1 (6 bases). The CDR3 has 13 amino acids. CDR1 is SNHLY, CDR2 FYNNEI, per germline. For the CDR3, the DNA is TGTGTAGGTGGGCAGGGGATCCGCGAGACCCAGTACTTC. Translating gives CVGGQGIRETQYF.

V and J are TRBV5-1 and TRBJ2-6; no firm D call. Per the germline V gene, CDR1 is SGHRS and CDR2 is YFSETQ. The V end lost 0 bases, the J end lost 0 bases, and 10 bases lay between the germline ends. The length of the CDR3 is 17 residues. The CDR3 region has the DNA TGCGCCAGCAGCTTGGGGCAGGTGTTCTCTGGGGCCAACGTCCTGACTTTC. It codes for CASSLGQVFSGANVLTF.

This clone was seen a handful of times. The V call is TRBV27, the J call TRBJ2-2; D uncertain. CDR1 and CDR2 from the germline V gene are MNHEY and SMNVEV (reference sequence). CDR3 length: 16 amino acids. Between the trimmed V and J ends, which lost 3 bases and 2 bases, there was a span of 13 bases. The CDR3 reads CASSFRGRVNTGELFF. For the CDR3, the DNA is TGTGCCAGCAGTTTCAGAGGCCGCGTCAACACCGGGGAGCTGTTTTTT.

This chain joins TRBV2 and TRBJ2-5, with TRBD1 as a possible D gene (7 bases). Germline V gives CDR1 SNHLY, CDR2 FYNNEI. There are 12 residues in the CDR3. V lost 8 bases to trimming and J lost 5 bases, with 12 bases between them. CDR3 sequence (DNA): TGTGCCAGCGGGGGGACAGCGGAGACCCAGTACTTC. This translates into CASGGTAETQYF.

J is TRBJ1-2 and V is TRBV19, with TRBD1 matching over 8 bases. Germline V gives CDR1 LNHDA, CDR2 SQIVND (reference sequence). V gave up 6 bases and J gave up 3 bases; unmatched junction bases: 6. The CDR3 runs 14 residues. The CDR3 DNA sequence: TGTGCCAGTAGGCAACAGGGGGATGACTATGGCTACACCTTC. This sequence encodes CASRQQGDDYGYTF.

The chain uses TRBV27 and TRBJ2-7, with TRBD2 matching 7 bases. V shed 3 bases and J 1 base; nucleotides not matched to a gene: 3. The CDR3 is 14 amino acids. From germline, CDR1 is MNHEY and CDR2 SMNVEV (reference sequence). CDR3: CASSFAGVSYEQYF. The CDR3 coding sequence is TGTGCCAGCAGTTTCGCGGGGGTTTCCTACGAGCAGTACTTC.

The chain employs TRBV7-9 and TRBJ1-1, with D possibly matching TRBD1 (6 bases). Per the germline V gene, CDR1 is SEHNR and CDR2 is FQNEAQ (reference sequence). The CDR3 totals 14 residues. Trimming stripped 3 bases from V and 2 bases from J, with 10 bases between. The CDR3 spells CASSFRDINTEAFF. The CDR3 coding sequence is TGTGCCAGCAGCTTCCGGGACATTAACACTGAAGCTTTCTTT.

In this sample, this clone turned up once. V is TRBV5-4 and J is TRBJ2-1; 10 bases match TRBD2. Germline assignment: CDR1 SGHNT and CDR2 YYREEE (reference sequence). The CDR3 runs 15 residues. With 1 base clipped from V and 4 bases from J, the junction kept 2 bases outside the gene matches. The CDR3 is CASSLRTSGYNEQFF. The CDR3 DNA follows: TGTGCCAGCAGCTTGAGGACTAGCGGTTACAATGAGCAGTTCTTC.

This clone was counted a few times. The gene calls are TRBV5-6 and TRBJ1-3; D call uncertain. Germline assignment: CDR1 SGHDT and CDR2 YYEEEE. V was pared by 0 bases and J by 0 bases, with 4 bases between. The CDR3 is 14 amino acids. This CDR3 is CASSLVVSGNTIYF. DNA for the CDR3: TGTGCCAGCAGCTTGGTCGTCTCTGGAAACACCATATATTTT.

The V call is TRBV7-9, the J call TRBJ1-1, with 7 nucleotides matching TRBD1. Germline V gene lookup returns CDR1 SEHNR and CDR2 FQNEAQ (reference sequence). This CDR3 has 13 residues. The DNA of the CDR3 is TGTGCTACAACAGGGGCGTCGAACACTGAAGCTTTCTTT. Translated: CATTGASNTEAFF.

V gene TRBV7-2 combines with J gene TRBJ1-3; no clear D gene. V shed 6 bases and J shed 4 bases, with 10 bases lying between them. The germline CDR1 and CDR2 sequences are SGHTA and FQGNSA. This CDR3 has 13 amino acids. CDR3 DNA: TGTGCCAGCAGTCGAAACCGGGGAAACACCATATATTTT. It yields the protein CASSRNRGNTIYF.

The chain joins TRBV10-3 to TRBJ1-5, with 9 positions matching TRBD1. Germline V gene data show CDR1 as ENHRY and CDR2 as SYGVKD. The junction had 5 bases not matched to a gene; V was cut back by 9 bases and J by 5 bases. This CDR3 has 13 amino acids. In nucleotides, the CDR3 is TGTGCCATTCGGGACAGGGCAGATCAGCCCCAGCATTTT. Its protein is CAIRDRADQPQHF.

The chain uses TRBV19 and TRBJ2-1, with 8 bases fitting TRBD2. Germline lookup yields CDR1 LNHDA and CDR2 SQIVND (reference sequence). Trimming took 5 bases from V and 9 from J; bases not matched to a gene: 12. The CDR3 length is 15 residues. This CDR3 reads CASSDAGLGPREQFF. In DNA, the CDR3 is TGTGCCAGTAGTGACGCGGGACTAGGCCCCCGTGAGCAGTTCTTC. The whole variable domain, filled in from reference TRBV19 and TRBJ2-1, reads DGGITQSPKYLFRKEGQNVTLSCEQNLNHDAMYWYRQDPGQGLRLIYYSQIVNDFQKGDIAEGYSVSREKKESFPLTVTSAQKNPTAFYLCASSDAGLGPREQFFGPGTRLTVL.

The chain carries TRBV2 and TRBJ1-1; D perhaps matches TRBD1 (6 bases). V shed 7 bases and J shed 4 bases, with 22 bases lying between them. The germline V gene encodes CDR1 SNHLY and CDR2 FYNNEI. The CDR3 covers 16 residues. The CDR3 region is CASITSGGGIGTEAFF. The CDR3 DNA is TGTGCCAGCATCACATCGGGAGGGGGAATCGGCACTGAAGCTTTCTTT.

The V gene is TRBV9, the J gene TRBJ1-4; D uncertain. Germline CDR1 reads SGDLS; CDR2 reads YYNGEE. This CDR3 comprises 14 residues. Trimming stripped 0 bases from V and 8 bases from J, with 11 bases between. The chain's CDR3 is CASSVDHSSEKLFF. Written as DNA, the CDR3 is TGTGCCAGCAGCGTAGATCACAGCTCGGAAAAACTGTTTTTT.

In DNA form, the CDR3 reads TGTGCCAGCAGCCTACAGGGGGCGGGAGAAAAACTGTTTTTT. Translation gives CASSLQGAGEKLFF. The gene calls are TRBV13 and TRBJ1-4; 9 nucleotides line up with TRBD1. The V gene end was trimmed by 5 bases and the J gene end by 8 bases; junction bases not matched to a gene: 6. The germline gives CDR1 PRHDT, CDR2 FYEKMQ (reference sequence). This CDR3 comprises 14 residues.

This clone is a singleton in its sample. The chain recombines TRBV4-3 with TRBJ2-2; 7 bases line up with TRBD2. Germline CDR1 LGHNA, CDR2 YSLEER. The CDR3 length is 19 residues. After removal of 7 bases from V and 0 bases from J, the junction contained 17 bases not matched to a gene. The CDR3 region is CASNRAWDPSGANTGELFF. The CDR3 DNA reads as TGCGCCAGCAATCGGGCATGGGATCCTAGCGGCGCGAACACCGGGGAGCTGTTTTTT.

This clone appeared once. The V and J genes are TRBV19 and TRBJ1-5; D unresolved. Germline V CDR1 and CDR2: LNHDA, SQIVND (reference sequence). This CDR3 contains 17 residues. V was clipped by 3 bases and J by 0 bases, with 15 bases between them. CDR3 DNA: TGTGCCAGTAGTATTAGAACAGCCCTTCCTAGCAATCAGCCCCAGCATTTT. Its protein is CASSIRTALPSNQPQHF.

The V call is TRBV7-9, the J call TRBJ1-4, with TRBD1 as a possible D gene (6 bases). This CDR3 has 15 residues. The V end lost 3 bases, the J end lost 4 bases, and 12 bases lay between the germline ends. The germline V gene has CDR1 SEHNR and CDR2 FQNEAQ (reference sequence). The CDR3, as DNA: TGTGCCAGCAGCTTGGGACACAATTTTAATGAAAAACTGTTTTTT. Encoded protein: CASSLGHNFNEKLFF.

The chain employs TRBV5-1 and TRBJ2-1; unclear D gene. The V end lost 0 bases, the J end lost 7 bases, and 11 bases lay between the germline ends. The germline gives CDR1 SGHRS, CDR2 YFSETQ. The CDR3 consists of 14 residues. This chain's CDR3 is CASSLVTGKNEQFF. CDR3 DNA: TGCGCCAGCAGCTTGGTTACGGGTAAGAATGAGCAGTTCTTC.

The CDR3 nucleotides are TGCGCCAGCAGCCAAGTAACCCCTAGGGACAGGGGATATGGCTACACCTTC. This translates into CASSQVTPRDRGYGYTF. The chain recombines TRBV4-1 with TRBJ1-2; 10 nucleotides match TRBD1. Per the germline V gene, CDR1 is MGHRA and CDR2 is YSYEKL. The CDR3 runs to 17 residues. The V segment lost 1 base and the J segment 5 bases; nucleotides outside the gene matches: 10.

In nucleotides, the CDR3 is TGTGCCAGTAGTCCCGTGGACAACTTAGGGGAGCTGTTTTTT. Translated: CASSPVDNLGELFF. The J gene is TRBJ2-2, the V gene TRBV19; D possibly corresponds to TRBD1 (5 bases). The germline V gene has CDR1 LNHDA and CDR2 SQIVND (reference sequence). The V and J ends lost 5 bases and 8 bases respectively, with 15 bases between them. The CDR3 is 14 amino acids.

The chain couples TRBV6-5 to TRBJ2-7, with D tentatively TRBD1 (6 bases). Germline CDR1 MNHEY, CDR2 SVGAGI. The CDR3 is 15 residues long. The V and J ends lost 6 bases and 2 bases respectively, with 17 bases between them. The CDR3 is CASSSTGLLTYEQYF. The DNA of the CDR3 is TGTGCCAGCAGCTCGACAGGCCTTTTAACCTACGAGCAGTACTTC.

V usage is TRBV29-1 and J usage is TRBJ1-1; the D is unclear. V was cut by 4 bases and J by 0 bases, with 3 bases left in between. The CDR3 consists of 11 residues. The germline CDR1 and CDR2 sequences are SQVTM and ANQGSEA. Written as DNA, the CDR3 is TGCAGCGTTGTAGTGAACACTGAAGCTTTCTTT. Amino acid sequence: CSVVVNTEAFF.

The V gene is TRBV5-1, the J gene TRBJ1-1; 7 positions match TRBD1. Germline loops: CDR1 SGHRS, CDR2 YFSETQ. With V trimmed by 0 bases and J by 1 base, 3 bases remained unmatched. This CDR3 is 15 amino acids long. The CDR3 loop is CASSLEGAANTEAFF. The CDR3 nucleotides read TGCGCCAGCAGCTTGGAGGGGGCAGCGAACACTGAAGCTTTCTTT. The entire variable domain, with the rest obtained from reference TRBV5-1 and TRBJ1-1, is as follows: KAGVTQTPRYLIKTRGQQVTLSCSPISGHRSVSWYQQTPGQGLQFLFEYFSETQRNKGNFPGRFSGRQFSNSRSEMNVSTLELGDSALYLCASSLEGAANTEAFFGQGTRLTVV.

This clone has only one observation. The V gene is TRBV12-3 or TRBV12-4, the J gene TRBJ1-1; 9 bases align to TRBD1. The CDR3 is made up of 13 amino acids. Trimming removed 6 bases from V and 5 bases from J; junction bases left unmatched: 4. CDR3 sequence: CASRGQGKTEAFF. In DNA form, the CDR3 reads TGTGCCAGCAGAGGACAGGGGAAAACTGAAGCTTTCTTT.

This clone was detected only once. This chain links TRBV19 with TRBJ1-4, with TRBD1 as a possible D gene (5 bases). Germline V gene sequence: CDR1 LNHDA, CDR2 SQIVND (reference sequence). The length of the CDR3 is 14 residues. Trimming took off 3 bases at V and 8 bases at J, with 13 bases between the two ends. The CDR3 region is CASSIRQGGEKLFF. In DNA, the CDR3 is TGTGCCAGTAGTATCCGGCAGGGCGGCGAAAAACTGTTTTTT.

The chain couples TRBV5-5 to TRBJ1-1; 8 bases are a match to TRBD1. This CDR3 spans 16 amino acids. The J segment lost 6 bases and the V segment lost 1 base, leaving 11 bases of the junction unmatched. Germline lookup yields CDR1 SGHKS and CDR2 YYEKEE (reference sequence). The CDR3 DNA is TGTGCCAGCAGCTTGCGCCAGGGGGCGCTTTGGCCTGAAGCTTTCTTT. Translating it yields CASSLRQGALWPEAFF.

The rearrangement joins TRBV4-3 to TRBJ2-7; D is possibly TRBD1 (6 bases). This CDR3 has 14 residues. Trimming stripped 4 bases from V and 3 bases from J, with 13 bases between. Looked up from germline, CDR1 is LGHNA and CDR2 is YSLEER. This CDR3 reads CASSPGPGDYEQYF. DNA of the CDR3: TGCGCCAGCAGCCCTGGCCCAGGGGACTACGAGCAGTACTTC.